The 24 T cell receptor beta chains reported below all come from one sample, sequenced in a study of metastatic and nonmetastatic thyroid tumors (dated by TCRdb to the early 2020s). The library was built by means of PCR. Sequencing instrument: Illumina HiSeq 4000. TCRdb's own reprocessing of the public reads used fastp at Q25 and MiXCR and kept productive beta chains. The sample profile shows about 30,000 clones; 16% of them were found once. Roughly 4.2% of the sample is held by the ten biggest clonotypes. Before undergoing thyroid surgery, none of the patients had been given any kind of treatment. The sample consisted of blood. The receptors derive from a female donor with papillary thyroid cancer or a benign thyroid nodule (not recorded which). Some clones in this sample may be carry-over from other donors' samples.

This clone was observed at least ten times. A much larger clone lies one base from this, so it may be a read error. V and J are TRBV6-1 and TRBJ2-1; TRBD2 is a possible D gene (6 bases). V was clipped by 6 bases and J by 6 bases, with 18 bases between them. Per the germline V gene, CDR1 is MNHNS and CDR2 is SASEGT. The CDR3 covers 15 residues. This chain's CDR3 is CASRAATGVGNEQFF. For the CDR3, the DNA is TGTGCCAGCAGAGCTGCAACGGGAGTGGGCAATGAGCAGTTCTTC.

This clone occurred many times. V is TRBV29-1 and J is TRBJ2-1; the match to TRBD2 covers 9 bases. Unmatched junction bases numbered 4, after V lost 1 base and J lost 0 bases. Germline V CDR1 and CDR2: SQVTM, ANQGSEA. The length of the CDR3 is 16 residues. The CDR3 nucleotides read TGCAGCGTTGAAGGACTAGCGGAGAGCTCCTACAATGAGCAGTTCTTC. Protein sequence: CSVEGLAESSYNEQFF.

Many counts were recorded for this clone. CDR3 bases: TGTGCCAGCAGCCAAGAAGGGGAGACAGGGAACGAGCAGTACTTC. This sequence encodes CASSQEGETGNEQYF. This chain joins TRBV3-1 and TRBJ2-7; the match to TRBD1 covers 7 bases. The germline gives CDR1 LGHDT, CDR2 YNNKEL (reference sequence). J gave up 5 bases and V 0 bases, and 7 bases lay outside the gene matches. The CDR3 is 15 amino acids.

There are many counts of this clone. CDR3 loop: CASSRGHSYEQYF. CDR3 coding DNA: TGTGCCAGCAGCAGAGGACACTCCTACGAGCAGTACTTC. This chain connects TRBV7-9 to TRBJ2-7; the D gene is possibly TRBD1 (5 bases). Germline V gene data show CDR1 as SEHNR and CDR2 as FQNEAQ (reference sequence). V gave up 5 bases and J gave up 0 bases, with 8 bases separating them. This CDR3 region has 13 residues.

A few counts support this clone. This chain uses TRBV6-1 with TRBJ2-1; tentatively, D is TRBD2 (5 bases). V lost 0 bases and J lost 14, with 14 bases in between. CDR1 MNHNS and CDR2 SASEGT come from the germline V gene. The length of the CDR3 is 13 residues. CDR3 protein: CASSEAHCVREFF. The CDR3 DNA reads TGTGCCAGCAGTGAAGCGCATTGTGTGAGGGAGTTCTTC.

The chain recombines TRBV4-2 with TRBJ2-3; 7 bases are a match to TRBD2. CDR1 and CDR2 (germline): LGHNA, YNFKEQ. This CDR3 has 17 residues. Trimming cost V 0 bases and J 1 base; bases outside gene matches: 7. In DNA, the CDR3 is TGTGCCAGCAGCCAAGATCGGGGGGAGGGCCGCACAGATACGCAGTATTTT. This translates into CASSQDRGEGRTDTQYF.

This clone was counted ten times or more. Distinct nucleotide sequences in the sample also encode this CDR3. This sequence joins TRBV28 and TRBJ1-1; unclear D gene. Germline-derived CDR1 and CDR2 are MDHEN and SYDVKM. Trimming left V 6 bases short and J 7 bases short, with 21 bases between. The CDR3 totals 15 residues. CDR3 sequence: CASSKLGLGPIEAFF. DNA for the CDR3: TGTGCCAGCAGCAAACTTGGGCTAGGGCCAATTGAAGCTTTCTTT. The variable domain in full, completed from reference TRBV28 and TRBJ1-1, reads DVKVTQSSRYLVKRTGEKVFLECVQDMDHENMFWYRQDPGLGLRLIYFSYDVKMKEKGDIPEGYSVSREKKERFSLILESASTNQTSMYLCASSKLGLGPIEAFFGQGTRLTVV.

This sequence joins TRBV12-3 or TRBV12-4 and TRBJ2-1; weak D call: TRBD2 (5 bases). The CDR3 spans 12 residues. V dropped 7 bases and J dropped 8 bases, with 12 bases sitting between them. The CDR3 loop is CASTATGDEQFF. The CDR3 DNA follows: TGTGCCAGCACCGCCACCGGGGATGAGCAGTTCTTC.

This clone showed up many times. Other DNA variants within this sample encode the same CDR3. The chain employs TRBV5-1 and TRBJ2-3, with D uncertain. The CDR3 is made up of 16 amino acids. The V end lost 0 bases, the J end lost 6 bases, and 17 bases lay between the germline ends. CDR1 is SGHRS, CDR2 YFSETQ, per germline. This CDR3 reads CASSLEQLVRADTQYF. The CDR3 DNA sequence: TGCGCCAGCAGCTTGGAACAGTTAGTCCGGGCCGATACGCAGTATTTT. The whole variable domain, remainder taken from reference TRBV5-1 and TRBJ2-3, is KAGVTQTPRYLIKTRGQQVTLSCSPISGHRSVSWYQQTPGQGLQFLFEYFSETQRNKGNFPGRFSGRQFSNSRSEMNVSTLELGDSALYLCASSLEQLVRADTQYFGPGTRLTVL.

This clone came up many times. This chain connects TRBV20-1 to TRBJ2-3, with 8 bases that match TRBD1. V shed 6 bases and J 7 bases; nucleotides not matched to a gene: 6. Per germline, CDR1 DFQATT and CDR2 SNEGSKA (reference sequence). The CDR3 is 12 residues long. CDR3 loop: CSATTGGHTQYF. The CDR3 nucleotides read TGCAGTGCAACTACAGGGGGGCATACGCAGTATTTT.

This clone was counted at least ten times. The CDR3 DNA reads as TGTGCCAGCAGCCCGCGGACTAGCGCTACACAGCAGTACTTC. The encoded protein is CASSPRTSATQQYF. V and J are TRBV3-1 and TRBJ2-7; 9 bases align to TRBD2. This CDR3 has 14 residues. Germline-derived CDR1 and CDR2 are LGHDT and YNNKEL (reference sequence). The J segment lost 8 bases and the V segment lost 4 bases, leaving 9 bases of the junction unmatched.

This clone was counted a few times. The chain has TRBV5-1 and TRBJ2-4, with D perhaps matching TRBD1 or TRBD2 (6 bases each). Trimming left V 5 bases short and J 5 bases short, with 8 bases between. The CDR3 has 12 residues. The germline V gene has CDR1 SGHRS and CDR2 YFSETQ. Here the CDR3 DNA reads TGCGCCAGCAGGGAGGGGGAAAACATTCAGTACTTC. It yields the protein CASREGENIQYF.

This clone was observed at least ten times. V usage is TRBV7-6 and J usage is TRBJ2-7, with 15 bases matching TRBD2. J was trimmed by 7 bases and V by 5 bases; bases with no gene match: 15. Germline values: CDR1 SGHVS, CDR2 FNYEAQ. The CDR3 extends over 18 amino acids. CDR3 bases: TGTGCCAGCAGCCCCCGACAGGGGACTAGCGGGGGGCAGGGGGAGCAGTACTTC. It encodes CASSPRQGTSGGQGEQYF.

This clone was counted many times. The V and J genes are TRBV9 and TRBJ2-3; no firm D call. V was clipped by 4 bases and J by 0 bases, with 15 bases between them. Germline V gene data show CDR1 as SGDLS and CDR2 as YYNGEE. The length of the CDR3 is 16 residues. The CDR3 reads CASSPRSAPSTDTQYF. In nucleotides, the CDR3 is TGTGCCAGCAGCCCCCGGTCGGCGCCTAGCACAGATACGCAGTATTTT.

This clone showed up many times. This chain connects TRBV14 to TRBJ2-3; D possibly corresponds to TRBD2 (6 bases). The V end lost 0 bases, the J end lost 0 bases, and 13 bases lay between the germline ends. CDR1 is SGHDN, CDR2 FVKESK, per germline. The CDR3 has 17 residues. The CDR3, as DNA: TGTGCCAGCAGCCAAGATCTTGCAGGGACTAGCACAGATACGCAGTATTTT. Its translation is CASSQDLAGTSTDTQYF.

This clone was detected many times. The chain uses TRBV15 and TRBJ1-1, with TRBD1 identical over 9 bases. Germline values: CDR1 LNHNV, CDR2 YYDKDF (reference sequence). With 3 bases clipped from V and 1 base from J, the junction kept 0 bases outside the gene matches. The CDR3 covers 14 residues. As DNA, the CDR3 is TGTGCCACCAGCAGGGACAGGGGGAACACTGAAGCTTTCTTT. Protein: CATSRDRGNTEAFF.

There are many counts of this clone. V usage is TRBV20-1 and J usage is TRBJ2-6; D is uncertain. The CDR3 is 14 residues long. V dropped 4 bases and J dropped 1 base, with 8 bases sitting between them. Per germline, CDR1 DFQATT and CDR2 SNEGSKA (reference sequence). The CDR3 nucleotides read TGCAGTGCTATATGGGTTTCTGGGGCCAACGTCCTGACTTTC. Encoded protein: CSAIWVSGANVLTF.

This clone was seen repeatedly, ten times or more. This chain joins TRBV6-1 and TRBJ1-3, with 7 positions matching TRBD1. The V gene's germline CDR1 is MNHNS and CDR2 SASEGT. The CDR3 spans 13 residues. With 6 bases clipped from V and 6 bases from J, the junction kept 5 bases outside the gene matches. The CDR3 sequence is CASRQGVANTIYF. The CDR3, as DNA: TGTGCCAGCAGGCAGGGGGTTGCAAACACCATATATTTT.

This clone was seen at least ten times. The rearrangement joins TRBV27 to TRBJ1-2; D perhaps matches TRBD1 (5 bases). The germline V and J ends were trimmed by 4 bases and 6 bases, with 12 bases remaining between them. There are 13 residues in the CDR3. The germline CDR1 and CDR2 sequences are MNHEY and SMNVEV (reference sequence). CDR3: CASSWQGGDGYTF. The CDR3 DNA reads TGTGCCAGCAGTTGGCAGGGTGGCGATGGCTACACCTTC.

By frequency in the sample, this clone is medium-sized. V is TRBV4-1 and J is TRBJ1-2; tentatively, D is TRBD1 (5 bases). V dropped 3 bases and J dropped 7 bases, with 12 bases sitting between them. CDR3 length: 13 amino acids. CDR1 MGHRA and CDR2 YSYEKL come from the germline V gene. The CDR3 DNA reads as TGCGCCAGCAGCCAGGGGGGGAGAGGTGGCTACACCTTC. Protein sequence: CASSQGGRGGYTF.

In the case of this clone: The junction departs from germline at one end; a sequencing error may be responsible. This sample also contains other DNA sequences that code for the same CDR3. The V gene is TRBV7-3, the J gene TRBJ2-5, with D unresolved. Germline CDR1 SGHTA, CDR2 FQGTGA. CDR3 length: 13 residues. CDR3 sequence: CASSLTGEETQYF. DNA of the CDR3: TGTGCCAGCAGTTTAACGGGCGAAGAGACACAGTACTTC.

The sample holds many counts of this clone. The chain is built from TRBV5-4 and TRBJ2-3; D may be TRBD2 (5 bases). This CDR3 spans 14 amino acids. V was trimmed by 3 bases and J by 2 bases, leaving 10 bases between them. Germline V gene lookup returns CDR1 SGHNT and CDR2 YYREEE (reference sequence). The CDR3 reads CASSSQAVTDTQYF. CDR3 coding DNA: TGTGCCAGCAGCTCACAAGCGGTCACAGATACGCAGTATTTT.

This clone has at least ten counts. Given a much more abundant clone one base away, this may be a read error. For the CDR3, the DNA is TGCGCCAGCAGCTTGGCCTACGGGGGCGGATACACTGAAGCTTTCTTT. Residues: CASSLAYGGGYTEAFF. The chain employs TRBV5-1 and TRBJ1-1, with D possibly being TRBD1 (6 bases). The germline V and J ends were trimmed by 0 bases and 3 bases, with 15 bases remaining between them. The germline V gene has CDR1 SGHRS and CDR2 YFSETQ. The CDR3 is 16 residues long.

This clone was picked up many times. The gene calls are TRBV30 and TRBJ1-4; TRBD1 agrees at 7 bases. J was trimmed by 5 bases and V by 2 bases; bases with no gene match: 11. The CDR3 contains 16 residues. Germline values: CDR1 GTSNPN, CDR2 SVGIG (reference sequence). The CDR3 DNA follows: TGTGCCTGGAGTCCTCTTCCGGGACAGCTGAATGAAAAACTGTTTTTT. Amino acids: CAWSPLPGQLNEKLFF. Drawing the rest from reference TRBV30 and TRBJ1-4, the complete variable domain is SQTIHQWPATLVQPVGSPLSLECTVEGTSNPNLYWYRQAAGRGLQLLFYSVGIGQISSEVPQNLSASRPQDRQFILSSKKLLLSDSGFYLCAWSPLPGQLNEKLFFGSGTQLSVL.